The entry below gives a single T cell receptor beta chain sequence along with its context. Unmatched junction bases numbered 8, after V lost 3 bases and J lost 4 bases. Germline CDR1 and CDR2: DFQATT and SNEGSKA (reference sequence). The CDR3 is 15 amino acids. This sample was taken from a study of blood T cell repertoires in COVID-19. Authors' methods: Estimation of nucleated cell counts was performed using reference gene primer amplification. Measured with immunoSEQ multiplex PCR; TCRdb has only the in-frame clones, and not every one. V, J and clone size are taken as reported in that table, and D and trimming were inferred from the DNA itself. The sample shows under 250,000 clones, roughly nine tenths of them seen only once.

The V call is TRBV20-1, the J call TRBJ1-2, with 10 bases fitting TRBD1. Sequencing was done on a sample of peripheral blood. This receptor was taken from a man aged 60-69 years who had recovered from COVID-19. The CDR3 protein is CSASGTGVSVYGYTF. CDR3 nucleotides: TGCAGTGCTAGTGGGACAGGGGTTAGCGTCTATGGCTACACCTTC.